The clone carrying this TCR beta chain has just one count. The data belong to a study of blood T cell repertoires in COVID-19. Study background: The study drew acute and convalescent COVID-19 samples from the United States, Italy and Spain. T cells, B-cell-depleted T cells, or PBMCs provided the cDNA or gDNA that served as material.

Original processing methods: Cell counts per sample came from amplifying reference gene primers. Clones were read by immunoSEQ multiplex PCR, and TCRdb kept only the in-frame ones, dropping some. That table supplies the V and J calls and clone size; D and trimming were determined from the DNA. The sample has under 150,000 clones, 75% to 85% seen once. The CDR3 spans 16 residues. Germline CDR1 reads SGHVS; CDR2 reads FNYEAQ. V lost 5 bases to trimming and J lost 6 bases; unmatched junction nucleotides: 12. The sequence was obtained from a woman aged 45-59 years with acute or convalescent COVID-19. V usage is TRBV7-6 and J usage is TRBJ2-2, with 7 bases matching TRBD2. Source material: peripheral blood. The DNA of the CDR3 is TGTGCCAGCAGCAACACCGGGACTACCACCTCCGGGGAGCTGTTTTTT. Protein: CASSNTGTTTSGELFF.